The 23 T cell receptor beta chains below come from one sample, sequenced in a study of blood T cell repertoires in COVID-19 (dated by TCRdb to 2020 to 2022). The protocol used for the library was the immunoSEQ multiplex PCR assay. Sourced from immuneACCESS, this table was stored by TCRdb with only in-frame sequences that have V and J called. A share of the clones is absent; for the studies checked, an unresolved V gene accounts for under half, and the remainder has no known explanation. This sample holds roughly 34,000 clones; about 90% were observed only once. In total, the top ten clones hold about 10% of the sample. The sequenced material came from peripheral blood. All receptors derive from a human donor with active COVID-19. The donor label of this sample is uncertain.

The table lists this clone with a count of one. The chain links TRBV6-1 to TRBJ1-6; D is ambiguous. V was shortened by 1 base and J by 0 bases, with 7 bases between the two germline ends. Germline values: CDR1 MNHNS, CDR2 SASEGT. The CDR3 totals 16 residues. CDR3 DNA: TGTGCCAGCAGTGAAGGTGAGGGCTCCTATAATTCACCCCTCCACTTT. The encoded protein is CASSEGEGSYNSPLHF.

The chain uses TRBV7-2 and TRBJ1-1, with a tentative D call TRBD1 (5 bases). This CDR3 region has 13 residues. Trimming took off 3 bases at V and 4 bases at J, with 9 bases between the two ends. The germline V gene has CDR1 SGHTA and CDR2 FQGNSA. CDR3 residues: CASSFRGSTEAFF. In DNA form, the CDR3 reads TGTGCCAGCAGCTTTCGGGGGAGCACTGAAGCTTTCTTT.

The V and J genes are TRBV5-1 and TRBJ2-1, with no clear D. Germline CDR1 SGHRS, CDR2 YFSETQ. The germline V and J ends were trimmed by 0 bases and 6 bases, with 7 bases remaining between them. CDR3 size: 13 residues. The CDR3 region is CASSLETGNEQFF. CDR3 DNA sequence: TGCGCCAGCAGCTTGGAGACTGGCAATGAGCAGTTCTTC.

The rearrangement joins TRBV3-1 (or the pseudogene TRBV3-2) to TRBJ2-5; perhaps TRBD1 as D (5 bases). The CDR3 extends over 15 amino acids. The germline gives CDR1 LGHDT, CDR2 YNNKEL (reference sequence). V was clipped by 0 bases and J by 0 bases, with 8 bases between them. DNA of the CDR3: TGTGCCAGCAGCCAAGAGGCAGGGTACCAAGAGACCCAGTACTTC. Translating it yields CASSQEAGYQETQYF.

The rearrangement joins TRBV7-9 to TRBJ2-7; TRBD2 matches 8 bases. The germline V gene has CDR1 SEHNR and CDR2 FQNEAQ (reference sequence). The junction had 8 bases not matched to a gene; V was cut back by 5 bases and J by 5 bases. CDR3 size: 14 residues. Here the CDR3 DNA reads TGTGCCAGCAGCGAGCGGGAGAGGGGCCACGAGCAGTACTTC. This gives the protein CASSERERGHEQYF. The variable domain in full, with the rest retrieved from reference TRBV7-9 and TRBJ2-7, is DTGVSQNPRHKITKRGQNVTFRCDPISEHNRLYWYRQTLGQGPEFLTYFQNEAQLEKSRLLSDRFSAERPKGSFSTLEIQRTEQGDSAMYLCASSERERGHEQYFGPGTRLTVT.

CDR3 amino acids: CASSLDEGRSYNSPLHF. Here the CDR3 DNA reads TGTGCCAGCAGCTTAGATGAGGGGAGGTCCTATAATTCACCCCTCCACTTT. The chain recombines TRBV7-2 with TRBJ1-6, with D possibly TRBD1 on 5 matching bases. Germline V lookup: CDR1 SGHTA, CDR2 FQGNSA. The germline V and J ends were trimmed by 1 base and 1 base, with 11 bases remaining between them. The CDR3 length is 17 residues.

The chain carries TRBV27 and TRBJ1-4; a possible D gene is TRBD1 (6 bases). CDR3 size: 14 residues. V lost 2 bases and J 8 bases, leaving 12 bases between the germline ends. Looked up from germline, CDR1 is MNHEY and CDR2 is SMNVEV (reference sequence). CDR3 in DNA: TGTGCCAGCAGTTTACTAGGGGGGGGCGAAAAACTGTTTTTT. This encodes CASSLLGGGEKLFF.

This clone is a singleton in its sample. This chain links TRBV3-1 (or the pseudogene TRBV3-2) with TRBJ1-1, with D possibly TRBD1 on 5 matching bases. The CDR3 is 14 residues long. Trimming cost V 0 bases and J 4 bases, with 9 bases left between them. Germline V CDR1 and CDR2: LGHDT, YNNKEL (reference sequence). The CDR3 DNA reads as TGTGCCAGCAGCCAAGATCCCGGGGGCACTGAAGCTTTCTTT. Translation: CASSQDPGGTEAFF.

This chain uses TRBV6-6 with TRBJ1-5, with 7 bases fitting TRBD1. The germline CDR1 and CDR2 sequences are MNHNY and SVGAGI (reference sequence). The CDR3 length is 16 residues. J was trimmed by 6 bases and V by 6 bases; bases with no gene match: 14. In nucleotides, the CDR3 is TGTGCCAGCAGCCCTGATACCGGGACAGTGGGTCAGCCCCAGCATTTT. Its protein is CASSPDTGTVGQPQHF.

The chain combines TRBV4-1 with TRBJ2-1; perhaps TRBD2 as D (7 bases). Germline V gives CDR1 MGHRA, CDR2 YSYEKL. CDR3 size: 17 residues. The V and J ends lost 6 bases and 10 bases respectively, with 28 bases between them. This chain's CDR3 is CASRKVGGGGHQREQFF. As DNA, the CDR3 is TGCGCCAGCAGAAAAGTAGGAGGGGGGGGCCATCAGAGAGAGCAGTTCTTC.

The chain carries TRBV6-5 and TRBJ2-3; the D gene is possibly TRBD2 (7 bases). There are 15 residues in the CDR3. The V gene lost 8 bases and the J gene lost 1 base, with 16 bases spanning the gap. The germline V gene has CDR1 MNHEY and CDR2 SVGAGI. The CDR3 loop is CASLLGGVGTDTQYF. The CDR3, as DNA: TGTGCCAGCTTGCTAGGGGGGGTGGGCACAGATACGCAGTATTTT.

This clone showed up just once. The chain recombines TRBV3-1 (or the pseudogene TRBV3-2) with TRBJ2-7, with 7 bases lining up with TRBD1. The CDR3 consists of 15 residues. Germline V CDR1 and CDR2: LGHDT, YNNKEL (reference sequence). V shed 0 bases and J 2 bases; nucleotides not matched to a gene: 4. CDR3: CASSQDGQVTYEQYF. DNA for the CDR3: TGTGCCAGCAGCCAAGACGGACAGGTGACCTACGAGCAGTACTTC.

The CDR3 is CASSPSGTGRKNIQYF. CDR3 coding DNA: TGTGCCAGCAGCCCATCCGGGACAGGGCGCAAAAACATTCAGTACTTC. The V call is TRBV7-2, the J call TRBJ2-4; 9 nucleotides line up with TRBD1. Trimming removed 5 bases from V and 3 bases from J; junction bases left unmatched: 8. Per the germline V gene, CDR1 is SGHTA and CDR2 is FQGNSA. The CDR3 has 16 amino acids.

The chain carries TRBV5-1 and TRBJ1-2; perhaps TRBD1 as D (5 bases). Germline V lookup: CDR1 SGHRS, CDR2 YFSETQ. V was pared by 4 bases and J by 4 bases, with 11 bases between. The CDR3 runs to 13 residues. The CDR3 DNA reads as TGCGCCAGCAGCCCGCGGGGCCTCTATGGCTACACCTTC. It encodes CASSPRGLYGYTF.

V is TRBV14 and J is TRBJ2-2; possible D gene TRBD2, 7 bases. Germline V CDR1 and CDR2: SGHDN, FVKESK. The CDR3 extends over 15 amino acids. The ends were cut back, 1 base at V and 4 bases at J, with 10 bases in the middle. CDR3 in DNA: TGTGCCAGCAGCCAAGTGGGAGGGGGCACCGGGGAGCTGTTTTTT. It yields the protein CASSQVGGGTGELFF.

This chain links TRBV7-2 with TRBJ2-7, with 10 positions matching TRBD2. With 5 bases clipped from V and 5 bases from J, the junction kept 6 bases outside the gene matches. The germline gives CDR1 SGHTA, CDR2 FQGNSA. This CDR3 region has 14 residues. The CDR3 nucleotides are TGTGCCAGCAGCCTCAGCGGGGGGGCCCACGAGCAGTACTTC. Residues: CASSLSGGAHEQYF.

This clone was detected once. This sequence joins TRBV2 and TRBJ2-1; 12 bases map to TRBD2. Trimming cost V 9 bases and J 5 bases; bases outside gene matches: 2. The CDR3 totals 13 residues. The V gene's germline CDR1 is SNHLY and CDR2 FYNNEI. The CDR3 reads CARGLAGNNEQFF. The CDR3 region has the DNA TGTGCCAGAGGACTAGCGGGGAACAATGAGCAGTTCTTC.

This rearrangement joins TRBV7-9 to TRBJ2-1; D unresolved. Trimming took off 4 bases at V and 4 bases at J, with 14 bases between the two ends. The germline V gene encodes CDR1 SEHNR and CDR2 FQNEAQ (reference sequence). This CDR3 contains 15 residues. In DNA, the CDR3 is TGTGCCAGCAGCTACGAGGATTTTTCTTACAATGAGCAGTTCTTC. Amino acid sequence: CASSYEDFSYNEQFF.

The rearrangement joins TRBV7-2 to TRBJ2-3; D perhaps matches TRBD2 (7 bases). The V and J ends lost 8 bases and 2 bases respectively, with 17 bases between them. The germline CDR1 and CDR2 sequences are SGHTA and FQGNSA. The CDR3 consists of 15 residues. The CDR3 region is CASAWGGTSTDTQYF. For the CDR3, the DNA is TGTGCCAGCGCCTGGGGGGGCACGTCCACAGATACGCAGTATTTT.

The J gene is TRBJ1-1, the V gene TRBV13; a weak D match, TRBD1 (6 bases). This CDR3 contains 13 residues. Trimming stripped 5 bases from V and 3 bases from J, with 10 bases between. CDR1 is PRHDT and CDR2 is FYEKMQ in the germline V gene (reference sequence). CDR3 region: CASSLQGYTEAFF. The CDR3 DNA follows: TGTGCCAGCAGCCTCCAGGGGTACACTGAAGCTTTCTTT. Together with reference TRBV13 and TRBJ1-1, the CDR3 gives the full variable domain: AAGVIQSPRHLIKEKRETATLKCYPIPRHDTVYWYQQGPGQDPQFLISFYEKMQSDKGSIPDRFSAQQFSDYHSELNMSSLELGDSALYFCASSLQGYTEAFFGQGTRLTVV.

The rearrangement joins TRBV29-1 to TRBJ1-2, with D unresolved. CDR1 is SQVTM and CDR2 is ANQGSEA in the germline V gene. This CDR3 has 14 residues. Trimming cost V 0 bases and J 8 bases, with 16 bases left between them. The CDR3 sequence is CSVEDQAVLEGYTF. Here the CDR3 DNA reads TGCAGCGTTGAAGATCAGGCCGTACTCGAGGGCTACACCTTC. The variable domain in full, with the rest retrieved from reference TRBV29-1 and TRBJ1-2, is SAVISQKPSRDICQRGTSLTIQCQVDSQVTMMFWYRQQPGQSLTLIATANQGSEATYESGFVIDKFPISRPNLTFSTLTVSNMSPEDSSIYLCSVEDQAVLEGYTFGSGTRLTVV.

This clone has only one observation. The chain uses TRBV9 and TRBJ1-6; 10 bases align to TRBD1. Germline V gene data show CDR1 as SGDLS and CDR2 as YYNGEE. J was trimmed by 8 bases and V by 2 bases; bases with no gene match: 4. The CDR3 loop spans 15 amino acids. CDR3 amino acids: CASSVTGGNYSPLHF. For the CDR3, the DNA is TGTGCCAGCAGCGTGACAGGGGGCAATTATTCACCCCTCCACTTT.

The chain combines TRBV4-1 with TRBJ2-1; D is undetermined. Germline V gene data show CDR1 as MGHRA and CDR2 as YSYEKL. V lost 4 bases and J lost 5, with 12 bases in between. This CDR3 has 14 amino acids. CDR3 sequence: CASSPLGSDNEQFF. The CDR3 DNA sequence: TGCGCCAGCAGCCCACTCGGCAGCGACAATGAGCAGTTCTTC.